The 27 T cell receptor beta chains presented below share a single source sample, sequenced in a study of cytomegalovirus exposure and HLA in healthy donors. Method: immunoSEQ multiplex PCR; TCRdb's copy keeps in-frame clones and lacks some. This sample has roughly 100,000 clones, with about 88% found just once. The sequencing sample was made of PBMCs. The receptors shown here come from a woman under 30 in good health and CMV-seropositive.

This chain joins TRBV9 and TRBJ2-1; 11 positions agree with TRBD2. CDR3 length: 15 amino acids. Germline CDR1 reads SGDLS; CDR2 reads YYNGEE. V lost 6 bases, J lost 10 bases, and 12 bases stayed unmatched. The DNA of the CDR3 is TGTGCCAGCACCAAGGGGCTAGCGGGAGGAAGAGAGCAGTTCTTC. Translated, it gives CASTKGLAGGREQFF. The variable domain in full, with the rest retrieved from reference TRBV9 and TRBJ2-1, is DSGVTQTPKHLITATGQRVTLRCSPRSGDLSVYWYQQSLDQGLQFLIQYYNGEERAKGNILERFSAQQFPDLHSELNLSSLELGDSALYFCASTKGLAGGREQFFGPGTRLTVL.

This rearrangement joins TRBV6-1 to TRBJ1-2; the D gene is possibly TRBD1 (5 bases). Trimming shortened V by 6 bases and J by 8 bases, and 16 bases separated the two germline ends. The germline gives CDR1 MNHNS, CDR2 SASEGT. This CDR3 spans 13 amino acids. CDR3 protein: CASSLPTGGGYTF. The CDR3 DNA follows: TGTGCCAGCAGCCTCCCAACAGGCGGCGGCTACACCTTC.

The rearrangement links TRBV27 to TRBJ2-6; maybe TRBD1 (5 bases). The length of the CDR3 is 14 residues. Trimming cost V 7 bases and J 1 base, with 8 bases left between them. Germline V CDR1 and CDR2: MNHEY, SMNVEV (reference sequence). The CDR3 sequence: CASKSGSGANVLTF. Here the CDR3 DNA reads TGTGCCAGCAAGTCAGGGTCTGGGGCCAACGTCCTGACTTTC.

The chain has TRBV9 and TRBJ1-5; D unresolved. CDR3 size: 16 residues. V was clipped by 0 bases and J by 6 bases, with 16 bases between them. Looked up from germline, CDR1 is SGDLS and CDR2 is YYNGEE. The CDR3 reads CASSVVVPGEGQPQHF. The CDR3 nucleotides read TGTGCCAGCAGCGTAGTAGTCCCGGGAGAGGGTCAGCCCCAGCATTTT.

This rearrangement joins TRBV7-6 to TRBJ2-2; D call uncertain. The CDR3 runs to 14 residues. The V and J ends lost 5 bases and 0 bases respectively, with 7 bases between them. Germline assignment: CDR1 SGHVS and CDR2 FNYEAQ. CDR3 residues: CASSLQANTGELFF. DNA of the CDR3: TGTGCCAGCAGCCTTCAGGCGAACACCGGGGAGCTGTTTTTT. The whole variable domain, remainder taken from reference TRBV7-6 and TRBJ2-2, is GAGVSQSPRYKVTKRGQDVALRCDPISGHVSLYWYRQALGQGPEFLTYFNYEAQQDKSGLPNDRFSAERPEGSISTLTIQRTEQRDSAMYRCASSLQANTGELFFGEGSRLTVL.

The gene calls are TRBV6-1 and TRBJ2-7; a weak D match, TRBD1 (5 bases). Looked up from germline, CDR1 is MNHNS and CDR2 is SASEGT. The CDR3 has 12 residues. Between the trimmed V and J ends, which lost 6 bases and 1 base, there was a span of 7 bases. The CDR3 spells CASRRGSYEQYF. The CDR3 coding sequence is TGTGCCAGCAGAAGGGGATCCTACGAGCAGTACTTC.

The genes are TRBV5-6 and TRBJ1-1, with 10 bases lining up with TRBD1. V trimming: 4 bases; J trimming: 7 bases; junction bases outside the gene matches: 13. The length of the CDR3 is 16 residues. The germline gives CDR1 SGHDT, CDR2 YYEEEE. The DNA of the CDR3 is TGTGCCAGCAGCGCTGACAGGGGGCGGCCCACTGGTGAAGCTTTCTTT. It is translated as CASSADRGRPTGEAFF.

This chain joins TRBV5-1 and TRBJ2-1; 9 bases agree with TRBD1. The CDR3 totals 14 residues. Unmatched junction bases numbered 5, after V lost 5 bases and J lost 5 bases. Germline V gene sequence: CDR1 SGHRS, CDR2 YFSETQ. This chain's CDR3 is CASSSGQGNNEQFF. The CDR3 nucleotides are TGCGCCAGCAGTTCGGGACAGGGAAACAATGAGCAGTTCTTC. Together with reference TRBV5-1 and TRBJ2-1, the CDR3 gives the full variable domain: KAGVTQTPRYLIKTRGQQVTLSCSPISGHRSVSWYQQTPGQGLQFLFEYFSETQRNKGNFPGRFSGRQFSNSRSEMNVSTLELGDSALYLCASSSGQGNNEQFFGPGTRLTVL.

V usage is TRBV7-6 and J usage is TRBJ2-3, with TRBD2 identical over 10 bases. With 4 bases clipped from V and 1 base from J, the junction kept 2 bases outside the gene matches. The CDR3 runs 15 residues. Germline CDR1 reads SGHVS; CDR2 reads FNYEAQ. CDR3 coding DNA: TGTGCCAGCAGCTCAGGGACTAGCGGCACAGATACGCAGTATTTT. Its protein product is CASSSGTSGTDTQYF.

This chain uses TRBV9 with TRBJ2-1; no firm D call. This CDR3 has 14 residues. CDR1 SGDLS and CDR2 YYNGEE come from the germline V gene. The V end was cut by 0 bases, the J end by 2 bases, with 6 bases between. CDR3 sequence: CASSVDIAYNEQFF. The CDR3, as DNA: TGTGCCAGCAGCGTAGACATCGCCTACAATGAGCAGTTCTTC.

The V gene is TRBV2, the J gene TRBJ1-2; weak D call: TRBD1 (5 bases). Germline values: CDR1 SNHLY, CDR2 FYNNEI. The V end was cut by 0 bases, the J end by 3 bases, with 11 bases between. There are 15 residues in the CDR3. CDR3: CASSEASTDYYGYTF. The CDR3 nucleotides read TGTGCCAGCAGTGAAGCGTCGACAGACTACTATGGCTACACCTTC.

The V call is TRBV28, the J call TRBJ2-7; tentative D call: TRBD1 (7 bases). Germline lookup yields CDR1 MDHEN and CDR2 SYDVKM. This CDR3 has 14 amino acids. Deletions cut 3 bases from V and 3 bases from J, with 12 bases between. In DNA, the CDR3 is TGTGCCAGCAGTTTGGGGGGACAGTACTACGAGCAGTACTTC. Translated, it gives CASSLGGQYYEQYF.

The CDR3 DNA follows: TGTGCCAGCACCGGACAGGGGAACACCGGGGAGCTGTTTTTT. This codes for CASTGQGNTGELFF. V usage is TRBV27 and J usage is TRBJ2-2; 8 bases map to TRBD1. Germline CDR1 MNHEY, CDR2 SMNVEV (reference sequence). V dropped 7 bases and J dropped 1; count of bases not matched to a gene: 2. This CDR3 has 14 amino acids.

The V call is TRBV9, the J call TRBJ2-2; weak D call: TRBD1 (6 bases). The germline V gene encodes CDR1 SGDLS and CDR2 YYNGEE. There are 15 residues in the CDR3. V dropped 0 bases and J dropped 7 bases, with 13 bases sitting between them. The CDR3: CASSVAPGVSGELFF. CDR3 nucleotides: TGTGCCAGCAGCGTAGCCCCAGGGGTTAGCGGGGAGCTGTTTTTT.

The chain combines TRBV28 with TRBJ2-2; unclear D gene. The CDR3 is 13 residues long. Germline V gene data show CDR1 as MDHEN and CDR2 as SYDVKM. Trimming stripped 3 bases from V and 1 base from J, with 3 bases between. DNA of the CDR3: TGTGCCAGCAGTTTGAGGAACACCGGGGAGCTGTTTTTT. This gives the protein CASSLRNTGELFF.

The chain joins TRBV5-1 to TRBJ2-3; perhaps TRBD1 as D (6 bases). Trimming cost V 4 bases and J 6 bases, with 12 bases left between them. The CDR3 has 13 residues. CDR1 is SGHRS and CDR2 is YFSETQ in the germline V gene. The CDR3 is CASSPRQADTQYF. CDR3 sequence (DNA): TGCGCCAGCAGCCCCCGACAGGCCGATACGCAGTATTTT.

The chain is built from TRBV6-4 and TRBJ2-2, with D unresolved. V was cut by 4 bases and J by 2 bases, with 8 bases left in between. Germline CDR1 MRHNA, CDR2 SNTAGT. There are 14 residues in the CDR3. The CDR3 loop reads CASSVYTNTGELFF. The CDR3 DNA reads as TGTGCCAGCAGTGTATACACCAACACCGGGGAGCTGTTTTTT.

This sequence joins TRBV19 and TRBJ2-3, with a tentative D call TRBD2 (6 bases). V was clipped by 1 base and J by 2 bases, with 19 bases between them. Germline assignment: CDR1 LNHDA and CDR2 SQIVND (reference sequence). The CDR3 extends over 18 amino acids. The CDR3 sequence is CASSIALGSGSITDTQYF. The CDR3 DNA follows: TGTGCCAGTAGTATAGCACTTGGTAGCGGATCAATCACAGATACGCAGTATTTT.

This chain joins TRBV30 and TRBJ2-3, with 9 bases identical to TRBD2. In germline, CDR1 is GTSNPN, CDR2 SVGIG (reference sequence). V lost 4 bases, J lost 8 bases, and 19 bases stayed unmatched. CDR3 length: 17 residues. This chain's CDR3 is CAWTFPGLAQGSGTQYF. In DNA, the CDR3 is TGTGCCTGGACGTTCCCGGGACTAGCCCAGGGGTCAGGTACGCAGTATTTT.

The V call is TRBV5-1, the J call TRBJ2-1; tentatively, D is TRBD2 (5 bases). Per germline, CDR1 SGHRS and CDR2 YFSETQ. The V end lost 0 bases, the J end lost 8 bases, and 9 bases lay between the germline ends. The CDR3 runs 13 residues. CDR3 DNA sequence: TGCGCCAGCAGCTTGGCCCCGGAGGATGAGCAGTTCTTC. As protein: CASSLAPEDEQFF.

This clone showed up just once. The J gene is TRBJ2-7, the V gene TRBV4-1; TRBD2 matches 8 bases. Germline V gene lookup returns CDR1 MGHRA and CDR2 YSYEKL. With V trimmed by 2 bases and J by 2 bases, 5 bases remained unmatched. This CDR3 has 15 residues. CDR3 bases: TGCGCCAGCAGCCAAATAGGGACTAGTACCTACGAGCAGTACTTC. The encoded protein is CASSQIGTSTYEQYF.

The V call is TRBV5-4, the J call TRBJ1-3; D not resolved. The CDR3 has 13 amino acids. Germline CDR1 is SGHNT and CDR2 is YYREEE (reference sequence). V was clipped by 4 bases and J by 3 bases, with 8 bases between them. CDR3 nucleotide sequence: TGTGCCAGCAGCGGCGGGTTTGGAAACACCATATATTTT. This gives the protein CASSGGFGNTIYF.

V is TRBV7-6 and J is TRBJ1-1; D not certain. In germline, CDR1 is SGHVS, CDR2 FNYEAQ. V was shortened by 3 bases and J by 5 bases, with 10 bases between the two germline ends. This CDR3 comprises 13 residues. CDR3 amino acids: CASSLSGRTEAFF. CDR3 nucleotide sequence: TGTGCCAGCAGCTTGTCGGGGAGAACTGAAGCTTTCTTT.

DNA of the CDR3: TGTGCCAGCAGTTCTCAGACAGCGCGGAGAGCCTACGAGCAGTACTTC. Its protein product is CASSSQTARRAYEQYF. The chain links TRBV28 to TRBJ2-7, with D maybe TRBD1 (5 bases). This CDR3 contains 16 residues. The germline CDR1 and CDR2 sequences are MDHEN and SYDVKM. V was cut by 4 bases and J by 2 bases, with 18 bases left in between.

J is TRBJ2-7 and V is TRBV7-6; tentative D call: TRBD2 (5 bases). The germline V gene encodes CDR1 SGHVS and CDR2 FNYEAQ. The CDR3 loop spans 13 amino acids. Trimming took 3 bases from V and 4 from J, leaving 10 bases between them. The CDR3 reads CASSLAGVYEQYF. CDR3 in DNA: TGTGCCAGCAGCTTGGCGGGTGTGTACGAGCAGTACTTC.

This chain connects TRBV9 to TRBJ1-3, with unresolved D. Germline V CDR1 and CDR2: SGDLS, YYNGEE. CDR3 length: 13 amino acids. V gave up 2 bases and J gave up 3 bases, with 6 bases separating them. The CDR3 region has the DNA TGTGCCAGCAGCGTGGGAGATGGAAACACCATATATTTT. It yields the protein CASSVGDGNTIYF.

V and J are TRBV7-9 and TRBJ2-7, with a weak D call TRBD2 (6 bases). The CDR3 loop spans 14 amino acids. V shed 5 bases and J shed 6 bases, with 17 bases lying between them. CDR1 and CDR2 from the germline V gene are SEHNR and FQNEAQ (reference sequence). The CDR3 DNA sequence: TGTGCCAGCAGCCCCCCGGGAGCCTTAGGCGAGCAGTACTTC. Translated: CASSPPGALGEQYF.